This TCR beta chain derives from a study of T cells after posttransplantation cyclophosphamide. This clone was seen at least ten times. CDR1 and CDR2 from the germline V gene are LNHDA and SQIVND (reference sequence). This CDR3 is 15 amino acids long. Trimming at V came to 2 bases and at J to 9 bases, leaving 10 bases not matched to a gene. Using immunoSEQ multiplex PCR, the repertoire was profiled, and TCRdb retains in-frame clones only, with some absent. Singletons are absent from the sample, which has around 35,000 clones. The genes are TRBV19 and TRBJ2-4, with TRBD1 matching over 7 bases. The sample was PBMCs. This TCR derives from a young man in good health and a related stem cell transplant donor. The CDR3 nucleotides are TGTGCCAGTAGTATACTAGACAGGGACGCGGTCATTCAGTACTTC. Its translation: CASSILDRDAVIQYF.